These 32 T cell receptor beta chains were sequenced from one sample in a study of identical twins. TCRdb fed the 5' RACE reads into MiXCR, producing one record per CDR3 protein. The table has around 250,000 distinct CDR3 sequences, roughly 7% seen once. The sample also formed part of further work on yellow fever vaccine responses in identical twins.

The specimen was memory (CD45RO+) T cells sorted from blood. Receptor source: a woman between 18 and 29 years old in good health.

This clonotype has just a few counts. The chain joins TRBV19 to TRBJ2-1; D may match TRBD1 or TRBD2 (5 bases each). This CDR3 comprises 16 residues. V was cut by 4 bases and J by 4 bases, with 17 bases left in between. Germline CDR1 and CDR2: LNHDA and SQIVND (reference sequence). Written as DNA, the CDR3 is TGTGCCAGTAGTACGAAGTCCGGGGCTCGATACAATGAGCAGTTCTTC. It encodes CASSTKSGARYNEQFF.

In its sample, this clonotype was seen many times. V is TRBV20-1 and J is TRBJ2-1, with 8 positions matching TRBD1. CDR1 is DFQATT and CDR2 is SNEGSKA in the germline V gene (reference sequence). Losses at the gene ends were 3 bases for V and 6 bases for J; bases not matched to a gene: 13. The CDR3 runs 16 residues. The CDR3 region has the DNA TGCAGTGCTAGTGAACCCGGACAGGGTCTTGGCAATGAGCAGTTCTTC. Amino acids: CSASEPGQGLGNEQFF.

This clonotype was counted many times. The rearrangement joins TRBV12-3 or TRBV12-4 to TRBJ1-2, with a possible D match to TRBD1 (5 bases). The CDR3 totals 14 residues. The V end lost 3 bases, the J end lost 6 bases, and 14 bases lay between the germline ends. CDR3 loop: CASSLGTGFDGYTF. The CDR3 DNA is TGTGCCAGCAGTTTGGGGACCGGGTTTGATGGCTACACCTTC.

Many counts were recorded for this clonotype. This rearrangement joins TRBV20-1 to TRBJ2-5, with a tentative D call TRBD1 (5 bases). Trimming shortened V by 7 bases and J by 1 base, and 13 bases separated the two germline ends. Germline V gives CDR1 DFQATT, CDR2 SNEGSKA (reference sequence). This CDR3 is built from 13 residues. The CDR3 coding sequence is TGCAGTGTACCCGGACACATCCAAGAGACCCAGTACTTC. Translating gives CSVPGHIQETQYF.

This clonotype was seen at least ten times. The chain recombines TRBV29-1 with TRBJ2-1, with TRBD2 identical over 11 bases. Germline CDR1 SQVTM, CDR2 ANQGSEA. V was clipped by 1 base and J by 3 bases; unmatched bases: 2. The CDR3 runs 15 residues. The CDR3: CSVEVGLAVYNEQFF. The CDR3 DNA is TGCAGCGTTGAAGTGGGACTAGCGGTCTACAATGAGCAGTTCTTC.

The gene calls are TRBV7-8 and TRBJ1-5; no firm D call. V was cut by 5 bases and J by 3 bases, with 17 bases left in between. Per germline, CDR1 SGHVS and CDR2 FQNEAQ. The CDR3 is 16 amino acids. As DNA, the CDR3 is TGTGCCAGCAGCCCGCGGGGAGAGGCGATCAATCAGCCCCAGCATTTT. Translation: CASSPRGEAINQPQHF.

This chain connects TRBV24-1 to TRBJ2-1, with 7 bases fitting TRBD1. Germline V CDR1 and CDR2: KGHDR, SFDVKD. The V gene end was trimmed by 2 bases and the J gene end by 8 bases; junction bases not matched to a gene: 8. CDR3 size: 15 residues. In DNA, the CDR3 is TGTGCCACCAGTGATTCACAGGGGAAGTACGATGAGCAGTTCTTC. Its protein is CATSDSQGKYDEQFF.

The chain couples TRBV6-1 to TRBJ2-7; D uncertain. V was shortened by 6 bases and J by 2 bases, with 14 bases between the two germline ends. The germline gives CDR1 MNHNS, CDR2 SASEGT. There are 14 residues in the CDR3. This chain's CDR3 is CASSIGNGPYEQYV. The CDR3 DNA is TGTGCCAGCAGCATAGGGAATGGCCCCTACGAGCAGTACGTC.

This clonotype appeared many times. This chain connects TRBV5-1 to TRBJ2-1; 15 bases agree with TRBD2. CDR3 length: 16 residues. Trimming removed 5 bases from V and 5 bases from J; junction bases left unmatched: 5. Per the germline V gene, CDR1 is SGHRS and CDR2 is YFSETQ. The CDR3 DNA is TGCGCCAGCAGATCTGGACTAGCGGGGGGGAACAATGAGCAGTTCTTC. This sequence encodes CASRSGLAGGNNEQFF.

V gene TRBV12-3 or TRBV12-4 combines with J gene TRBJ2-2; no clear D. V was trimmed by 4 bases and J by 3 bases, leaving 15 bases between them. The CDR3 runs 16 residues. CDR3: CASSSLPTWDTGELFF. Written as DNA, the CDR3 is TGTGCCAGCAGTTCCTTACCTACCTGGGACACCGGGGAGCTGTTTTTT.

There are many counts of this clonotype. This chain uses TRBV6-5 with TRBJ1-1; tentatively, D is TRBD1 (6 bases). From germline, CDR1 is MNHEY and CDR2 SVGAGI. CDR3 length: 16 residues. V shed 0 bases and J shed 1 base, with 12 bases lying between them. The CDR3 here is CASSYSSRGQNTEAFF. The CDR3 nucleotides are TGTGCCAGCAGTTACTCGTCCAGGGGACAGAACACTGAAGCTTTCTTT.

This clonotype was detected a few times. This rearrangement joins TRBV7-6 to TRBJ2-3; D gene unclear. Trimming shortened V by 5 bases and J by 4 bases, and 13 bases separated the two germline ends. The CDR3 has 14 residues. Germline lookup yields CDR1 SGHVS and CDR2 FNYEAQ. This CDR3 is CASSLLRAPDTQYF. The CDR3 DNA reads TGTGCCAGCAGCCTGCTGAGAGCCCCAGATACGCAGTATTTT.

This clonotype came up a few times. The CDR3 sequence is CASSLGEAGGRGNEQFF. The CDR3 nucleotides read TGTGCCAGCAGCCTGGGGGAAGCGGGAGGCCGGGGCAATGAGCAGTTCTTC. This rearrangement joins TRBV7-7 to TRBJ2-1; 9 bases match TRBD2. J was trimmed by 6 bases and V by 5 bases; bases with no gene match: 14. The CDR3 runs 17 residues. CDR1 is SSHAT and CDR2 is FNYEAQ in the germline V gene (reference sequence).

V usage is TRBV27 and J usage is TRBJ2-7, with 10 nucleotides matching TRBD1. The CDR3 is made up of 12 amino acids. With 8 bases clipped from V and 3 bases from J, the junction kept 1 base outside the gene matches. Germline lookup yields CDR1 MNHEY and CDR2 SMNVEV (reference sequence). The CDR3 reads CASGDRGYEQYV. CDR3 in DNA: TGTGCCAGCGGGGACAGGGGCTACGAGCAGTACGTC.

This clonotype was recorded at least ten times. The chain carries TRBV2 and TRBJ2-4; D is unclear. The germline V and J ends were trimmed by 4 bases and 0 bases, with 10 bases remaining between them. CDR1 and CDR2 (germline): SNHLY, FYNNEI. The CDR3 is 15 amino acids. The CDR3 here is CASSVMGIAKNIQYF. In DNA, the CDR3 is TGTGCCAGCAGTGTTATGGGGATAGCCAAAAACATTCAGTACTTC. Using reference TRBV2 and TRBJ2-4 for the parts outside the CDR3, the full variable domain is EPEVTQTPSHQVTQMGQEVILRCVPISNHLYFYWYRQILGQKVEFLVSFYNNEISEKSEIFDDQFSVERPDGSNFTLKIRSTKLEDSAMYFCASSVMGIAKNIQYFGAGTRLSVL.

This clonotype has a handful of counts. The CDR3 DNA follows: TGTGCCAGCAGTCCTTCCGTTGGGAGGGCCGGGTTTGAGCAGTTCTTC. Its protein is CASSPSVGRAGFEQFF. The chain employs TRBV28 and TRBJ2-1; 7 bases match TRBD2. In germline, CDR1 is MDHEN, CDR2 SYDVKM. There are 16 residues in the CDR3. V lost 5 bases, J lost 9 bases, and 16 bases stayed unmatched.

This clonotype was found many times. The chain links TRBV24-1 to TRBJ1-1; D is uncertain. Trimming pared 4 bases from V and 3 bases from J, leaving 8 bases between. Looked up from germline, CDR1 is KGHDR and CDR2 is SFDVKD. This CDR3 contains 13 residues. The CDR3 DNA reads as TGTGCCACCAGTGACCGCAGTTACACTGAAGCTTTCTTT. Its translation: CATSDRSYTEAFF.

This clonotype was counted ten times or more. V is TRBV12-3 or TRBV12-4 and J is TRBJ2-1, with 10 bases matching TRBD2. V shed 1 base and J 4 bases; nucleotides not matched to a gene: 1. This CDR3 contains 15 residues. CDR3 region: CASSLGLAGYNEQFF. The CDR3 DNA reads as TGTGCCAGCAGTTTAGGACTAGCGGGTTACAATGAGCAGTTCTTC.

The rearrangement links TRBV10-2 to TRBJ2-3, with D possibly being TRBD2 (6 bases). The CDR3 consists of 20 residues. V gave up 8 bases and J gave up 1 base, with 31 bases separating them. Germline V lookup: CDR1 WSHSY, CDR2 SAAADI. The CDR3 coding sequence is TGCGCCAGCCTGAAAACCCCGGGACTCCCACCCTGGGGCGGCACAGATACGCAGTATTTT. It codes for CASLKTPGLPPWGGTDTQYF.

This clonotype appeared a few times. This chain uses TRBV13 with TRBJ2-1; D is uncertain. V lost 5 bases, J lost 3 bases, and 14 bases lay in between. The germline V gene has CDR1 PRHDT and CDR2 FYEKMQ (reference sequence). The CDR3 contains 15 residues. CDR3 in amino acids: CASSGTFPYYNEQFF. The CDR3 DNA sequence: TGTGCCAGCAGCGGCACTTTCCCCTACTACAATGAGCAGTTCTTC.

This sequence joins TRBV21-1 and TRBJ2-1; the table's D call, TRBD2, has no DNA check behind it. TRBV21-1 is reported as a pseudogene. This CDR3 is 18 amino acids long. CDR3 sequence (DNA): TGTGCCAGCAGCAAACCTCCAACGGGACTAGCGGATTACAATGAGCAGTTCTTC. Encoded protein: CASSKPPTGLADYNEQFF.

This clonotype was seen repeatedly, ten times or more. The chain carries TRBV15 and TRBJ2-1; D is undetermined. This CDR3 is 15 amino acids long. From germline, CDR1 is LNHNV and CDR2 YYDKDF (reference sequence). V was pared by 1 base and J by 0 bases, with 7 bases between. The CDR3 loop reads CATSRVIGSYNEQFF. In nucleotides, the CDR3 is TGTGCCACCAGCAGAGTCATCGGCTCCTACAATGAGCAGTTCTTC.

This clonotype has a handful of counts. The rearrangement joins TRBV28 to TRBJ2-4; TRBD2 might be the D (6 bases). Per germline, CDR1 MDHEN and CDR2 SYDVKM. CDR3 length equals 14 residues. Trimming removed 7 bases from V and 7 bases from J, with 17 bases in between. Written as DNA, the CDR3 is TGTGCCAGCAATTCCGGGGGTCTTGTGAACATTCAGTACTTC. Amino acids: CASNSGGLVNIQYF.

V and J are TRBV9 and TRBJ1-1; 7 bases agree with TRBD1. Germline CDR1 SGDLS, CDR2 YYNGEE. V shed 0 bases, J shed 4 bases, and the junction held 9 bases outside the gene matches. This CDR3 comprises 16 residues. CDR3 in DNA: TGTGCCAGCAGCGTAGACAGCATACAGGGGAGCACTGAAGCTTTCTTT. It translates to CASSVDSIQGSTEAFF.

The chain uses TRBV6-5 and TRBJ1-2; a possible D gene is TRBD1 (6 bases). This CDR3 spans 16 amino acids. V was clipped by 7 bases and J by 2 bases, with 20 bases between them. Looked up from germline, CDR1 is MNHEY and CDR2 is SVGAGI. In DNA, the CDR3 is TGTGCCAGCATTCTAGAGGGACACCGAGGGAACTATGGCTACACCTTC. Its protein product is CASILEGHRGNYGYTF.

This clonotype was counted many times. The V gene is TRBV29-1, the J gene TRBJ1-2; 7 bases match TRBD1. Germline trimming cut 4 bases from V and 6 bases from J; bases unmatched to any gene: 5. The CDR3 is made up of 12 amino acids. The germline V gene has CDR1 SQVTM and CDR2 ANQGSEA. The CDR3 coding sequence is TGCAGCGTTGGCCAGGGGGTGGATGGCTACACCTTC. Translated, it gives CSVGQGVDGYTF.

This clonotype came up a few times. The CDR3 reads CASSTRTETYEQYF. The CDR3 nucleotides read TGTGCCAGCAGTACTCGGACAGAGACCTACGAGCAGTACTTC. The chain uses TRBV27 and TRBJ2-7, with D possibly being TRBD1 (6 bases). The CDR3 length is 14 residues. Per germline, CDR1 MNHEY and CDR2 SMNVEV (reference sequence). Trimming left V 5 bases short and J 2 bases short, with 13 bases between.

This clonotype was counted at least ten times. This chain joins TRBV6-2 or TRBV6-3 and TRBJ2-5, with D uncertain. The germline V gene encodes CDR1 MNHEY and CDR2 SVGEGT. The CDR3 loop spans 13 amino acids. Trimming left V 2 bases short and J 7 bases short, with 11 bases between. Here the CDR3 reads CASSYTTPRTQYF. In DNA, the CDR3 is TGTGCCAGCAGTTACACCACTCCAAGGACCCAGTACTTC.

This clonotype appeared many times. V usage is TRBV11-2 and J usage is TRBJ1-1; no clear D. In germline, CDR1 is SGHAT, CDR2 FQNNGV. V lost 5 bases, J lost 4 bases, and 14 bases lay in between. This CDR3 region has 14 residues. Here the CDR3 DNA reads TGTGCCAGCAGCGTGCCTCTCGGGAGCACTGAAGCTTTCTTT. Protein: CASSVPLGSTEAFF.

This clonotype turned up a few times. The rearrangement uses TRBV12-3 or TRBV12-4 and TRBJ2-4; 8 positions agree with TRBD2. The CDR3 consists of 13 residues. Losses at the gene ends were 7 bases for V and 9 bases for J; bases not matched to a gene: 8. In DNA, the CDR3 is TGTGCCAGCACCGGGAGGGAGCGTGGCATTCAGTACTTC. It codes for CASTGRERGIQYF.

This chain links TRBV6-1 with TRBJ2-1; D not certain. Between the trimmed V and J ends, which lost 7 bases and 2 bases, there was a span of 12 bases. Germline CDR1 reads MNHNS; CDR2 reads SASEGT. The CDR3 has 14 amino acids. In nucleotides, the CDR3 is TGTGCCAGCACCGTCGGAATCGCCTACAATGAGCAGTTCTTC. Residues: CASTVGIAYNEQFF.

This clonotype was found a few times. This rearrangement joins TRBV20-1 to TRBJ2-3; 8 nucleotides line up with TRBD2. V gave up 0 bases and J gave up 8 bases; unmatched junction bases: 7. CDR1 is DFQATT, CDR2 SNEGSKA, per germline (reference sequence). CDR3 length: 14 amino acids. CDR3 nucleotides: TGCAGTGCTAGAGATTGGCTAGCGGGTGTTACGCAGTATTTT. It yields the protein CSARDWLAGVTQYF.